This TCR beta chain was sequenced in a study of cytomegalovirus exposure and HLA in healthy donors. The length of the CDR3 is 12 residues. The ends were cut back, 5 bases at V and 4 bases at J, with 8 bases in the middle. The germline V gene has CDR1 LNHDA and CDR2 SQIVND (reference sequence). General study findings and limits: Cytomegalovirus status was reportedly diagnosed by the classifier with high sensitivity and specificity.

Measured with immunoSEQ multiplex PCR; TCRdb has only the in-frame clones, and not every one. The sample shows tens of thousands of clones, about 90% of them seen only once. Concerning this clone: Its antigen is unidentified.

The donors were members of the validation cohort, which comprised more than 90 subjects and was separate from the first cohort of 730 or so subjects. V and J are TRBV19 and TRBJ1-2, with D hard to call. Sequencing was performed on PBMCs. The TCR comes from a man aged 18 to 30 in good health and CMV-seronegative. DNA of the CDR3: TGTGCCAGTAGTCAAGAGTTCTATGGCTACACCTTC. Its translation is CASSQEFYGYTF.